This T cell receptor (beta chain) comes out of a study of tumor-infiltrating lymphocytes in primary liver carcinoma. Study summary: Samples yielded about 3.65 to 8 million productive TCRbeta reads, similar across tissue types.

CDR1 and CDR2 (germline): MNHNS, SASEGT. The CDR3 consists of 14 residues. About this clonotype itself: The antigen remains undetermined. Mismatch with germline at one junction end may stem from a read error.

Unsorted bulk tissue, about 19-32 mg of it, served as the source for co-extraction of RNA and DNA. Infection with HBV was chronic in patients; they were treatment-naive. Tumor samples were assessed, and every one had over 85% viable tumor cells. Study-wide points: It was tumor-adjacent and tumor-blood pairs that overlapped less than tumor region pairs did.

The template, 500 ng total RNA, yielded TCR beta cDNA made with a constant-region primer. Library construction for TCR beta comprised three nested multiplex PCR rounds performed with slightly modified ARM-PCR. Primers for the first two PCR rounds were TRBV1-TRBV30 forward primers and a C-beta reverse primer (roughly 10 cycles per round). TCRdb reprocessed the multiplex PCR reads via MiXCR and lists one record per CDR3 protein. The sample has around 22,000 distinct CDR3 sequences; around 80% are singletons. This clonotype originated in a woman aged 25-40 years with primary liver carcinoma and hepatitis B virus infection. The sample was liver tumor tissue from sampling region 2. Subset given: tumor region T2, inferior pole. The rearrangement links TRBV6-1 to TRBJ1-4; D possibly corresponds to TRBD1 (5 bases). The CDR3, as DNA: TGTGCCGGCAGGGACCAGGGTGGCCGTGAAAAACTGCTCTTT. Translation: CAGRDQGGREKLLF.